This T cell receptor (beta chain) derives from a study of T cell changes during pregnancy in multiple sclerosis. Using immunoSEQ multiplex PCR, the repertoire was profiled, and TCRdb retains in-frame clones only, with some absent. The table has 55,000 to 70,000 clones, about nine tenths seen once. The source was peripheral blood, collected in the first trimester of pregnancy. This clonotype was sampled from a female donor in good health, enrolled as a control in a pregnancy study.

CDR3 DNA: TGTGCCAGCAGAACAATGACAAACACTGAAGCTTTCTTT. Translated, it gives CASRTMTNTEAFF. The rearrangement links TRBV28 to TRBJ1-1; unclear D gene. This CDR3 has 13 residues. In germline, CDR1 is MDHEN, CDR2 SYDVKM. Trimming left V 6 bases short and J 2 bases short, with 10 bases between.